What follows describes a single T cell receptor beta chain. This entry is derived from a study of blood T cell repertoires in COVID-19. Overall study context: Whether acute or convalescent, the COVID-19 samples came from the United States, Italy and Spain. Sample material is recorded as cDNA or gDNA derived from T cells, B-cell-depleted T cells, or PBMCs.

Trimming removed 5 bases from V and 7 bases from J, with 17 bases in between. This CDR3 spans 15 amino acids. The germline V gene encodes CDR1 SGHVS and CDR2 FNYEAQ. Per the original methods: Reference gene primer amplification in the assay estimated nucleated cell counts. The table came from immunoSEQ multiplex PCR; TCRdb's copy has only in-frame clones and leaves some out. That table supplies the V and J calls and clone size; D and trimming were determined from the DNA. The table records tens of thousands of clones, almost 85% of them present only once. The sequencing sample was made of peripheral blood. The TCR sequence derives from a woman older than 75 with acute or convalescent COVID-19. The rearrangement uses TRBV7-6 and TRBJ1-4, with a weak D call TRBD1 (6 bases). The CDR3 is CASSPRQGPGEKLFF. CDR3 DNA: TGTGCCAGCAGCCCCAGGCAGGGGCCGGGTGAAAAACTGTTTTTT. Filled out from reference TRBV7-6 and TRBJ1-4, the complete variable domain reads GAGVSQSPRYKVTKRGQDVALRCDPISGHVSLYWYRQALGQGPEFLTYFNYEAQQDKSGLPNDRFSAERPEGSISTLTIQRTEQRDSAMYRCASSPRQGPGEKLFFGSGTQLSVL.